Given below is one TCR beta chain in context. In germline, CDR1 is MDHEN, CDR2 SYDVKM. V gave up 2 bases and J gave up 1 base, with 9 bases separating them. There are 15 residues in the CDR3. This specimen comes from a study of blood T cell repertoires in COVID-19. Study at large: The United States, Italy and Spain provided the acute and convalescent COVID-19 samples. T cells, B-cell-depleted T cells, or PBMCs provided the cDNA or gDNA that served as material.

Authors' processing steps: Estimated nucleated cell counts came from reference gene primer amplification. Using immunoSEQ multiplex PCR, the repertoire was profiled, and TCRdb retains in-frame clones only, with some absent. V and J calls and clone size are given by that table; D and trimming were obtained from the DNA. The sample gives approximately 60,000 clones, approximately 87% of which show up once; roughly 6.4% is in the top ten. The chain links TRBV28 to TRBJ1-5; weak D call: TRBD1 (5 bases). The origin of this receptor is a man aged 55 to 70 with active or convalescent COVID-19. Sample: peripheral blood. In DNA form, the CDR3 reads TGTGCCAGCAGTTTACAGGGTCTAAGCAATCAGCCCCAGCATTTT. This translates into CASSLQGLSNQPQHF.